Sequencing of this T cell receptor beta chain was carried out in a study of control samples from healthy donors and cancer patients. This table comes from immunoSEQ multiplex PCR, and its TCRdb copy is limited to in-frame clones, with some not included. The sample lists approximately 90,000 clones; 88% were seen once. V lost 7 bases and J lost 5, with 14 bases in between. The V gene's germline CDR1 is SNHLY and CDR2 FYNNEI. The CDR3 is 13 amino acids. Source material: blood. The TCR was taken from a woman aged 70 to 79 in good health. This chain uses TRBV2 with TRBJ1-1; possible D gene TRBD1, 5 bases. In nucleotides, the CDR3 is TGTGCCAGCATGAGGGGTTGGGAAACTGAAGCTTTCTTT. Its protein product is CASMRGWETEAFF. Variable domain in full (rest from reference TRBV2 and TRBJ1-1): EPEVTQTPSHQVTQMGQEVILRCVPISNHLYFYWYRQILGQKVEFLVSFYNNEISEKSEIFDDQFSVERPDGSNFTLKIRSTKLEDSAMYFCASMRGWETEAFFGQGTRLTVV.